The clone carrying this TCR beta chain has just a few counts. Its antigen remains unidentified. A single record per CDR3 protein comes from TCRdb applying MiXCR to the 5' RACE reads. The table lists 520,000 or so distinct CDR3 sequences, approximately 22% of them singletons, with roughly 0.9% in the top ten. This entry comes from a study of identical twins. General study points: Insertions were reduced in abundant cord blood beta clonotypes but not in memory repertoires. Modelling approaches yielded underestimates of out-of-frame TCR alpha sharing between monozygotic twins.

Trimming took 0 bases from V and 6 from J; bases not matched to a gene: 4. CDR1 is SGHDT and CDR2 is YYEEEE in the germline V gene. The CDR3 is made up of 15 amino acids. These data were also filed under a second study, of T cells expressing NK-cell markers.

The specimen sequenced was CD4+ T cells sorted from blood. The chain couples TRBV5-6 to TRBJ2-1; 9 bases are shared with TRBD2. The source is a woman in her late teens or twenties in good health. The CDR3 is CASSLVGLALNEQFF. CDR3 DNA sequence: TGTGCCAGCAGCTTGGTAGGACTAGCGCTCAATGAGCAGTTCTTC.